The 5 T cell receptor beta chains below come from one sample, sequenced in a study of T cell repertoires in cytomegalovirus infection. TCRdb re-analysed the reads in MiXCR, keeping a single row per CDR3 protein. The sample records nearly 650,000 distinct CDR3 sequences, approximately 24% being singletons. Sequenced: CD8+ T cells from PBMCs. These receptor sequences come from a human donor in good health (CMV status not recorded). Some clones in this sample may be carry-over from other donors' samples.

CDR3 sequence reads: CSVETDTDTQYF. For the CDR3, the DNA is TGCAGCGTTGAAACAGACACAGATACGCAGTATTTT. The chain carries TRBV29-1 and TRBJ2-3; D gene unclear. The germline CDR1 and CDR2 sequences are SQVTM and ANQGSEA. The CDR3 is made up of 12 amino acids. V was shortened by 2 bases and J by 2 bases, with 5 bases between the two germline ends.

The chain links TRBV28 to TRBJ1-1; tentatively, D is TRBD1 (5 bases). Germline V gene lookup returns CDR1 MDHEN and CDR2 SYDVKM. The CDR3 runs to 13 residues. The germline V and J ends were trimmed by 2 bases and 6 bases, with 10 bases remaining between them. The CDR3 nucleotides are TGTGCCAGCAGTTTAAGGCAGGGACCTGAAGCTTTCTTT. This codes for CASSLRQGPEAFF.

This clonotype was seen repeatedly, ten times or more. V gene TRBV6-1 combines with J gene TRBJ2-1; 9 bases map to TRBD2. CDR3 size: 16 residues. After removal of 6 bases from V and 0 bases from J, the junction contained 6 bases not matched to a gene. Germline V CDR1 and CDR2: MNHNS, SASEGT. CDR3 residues: CASRQTSGGSYNEQFF. In DNA, the CDR3 is TGTGCCAGCAGACAGACTAGCGGTGGCTCCTACAATGAGCAGTTCTTC.

On this clonotype: Since a much larger clone is just one base distant, this may be a read error. V gene TRBV7-8 combines with J gene TRBJ2-5; D uncertain. Germline V lookup: CDR1 SGHVS, CDR2 FQNEAQ. The CDR3 extends over 15 amino acids. The CDR3 loop reads CASSPIASEVETHYF. In DNA form, the CDR3 reads TGTGCCAGCAGCCCCATAGCCTCGGAAGTAGAGACCCATTACTTC.

The chain is built from TRBV20-1 and TRBJ2-1, with 8 bases fitting TRBD2. Germline trimming cut 3 bases from V and 8 bases from J; bases unmatched to any gene: 9. In germline, CDR1 is DFQATT, CDR2 SNEGSKA (reference sequence). The CDR3 has 14 residues. The CDR3 region is CSASGGASIDEQFF. DNA for the CDR3: TGCAGTGCTAGCGGGGGGGCCAGTATAGATGAGCAGTTCTTC.